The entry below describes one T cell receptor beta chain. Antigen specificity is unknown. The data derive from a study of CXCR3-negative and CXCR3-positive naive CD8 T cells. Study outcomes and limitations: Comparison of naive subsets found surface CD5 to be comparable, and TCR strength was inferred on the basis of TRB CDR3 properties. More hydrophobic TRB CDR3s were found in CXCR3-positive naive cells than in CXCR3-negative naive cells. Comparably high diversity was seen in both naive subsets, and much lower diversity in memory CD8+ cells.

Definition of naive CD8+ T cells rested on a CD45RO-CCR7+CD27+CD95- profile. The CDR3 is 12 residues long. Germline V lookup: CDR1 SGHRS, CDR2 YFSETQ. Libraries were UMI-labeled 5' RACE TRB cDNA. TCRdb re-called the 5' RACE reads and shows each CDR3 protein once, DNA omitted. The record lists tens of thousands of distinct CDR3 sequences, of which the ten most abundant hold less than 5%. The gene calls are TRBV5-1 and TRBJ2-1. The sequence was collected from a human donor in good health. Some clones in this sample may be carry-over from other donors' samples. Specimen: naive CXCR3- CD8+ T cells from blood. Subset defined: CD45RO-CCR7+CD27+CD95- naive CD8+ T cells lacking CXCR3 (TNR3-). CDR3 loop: CASRGSYNEQFF. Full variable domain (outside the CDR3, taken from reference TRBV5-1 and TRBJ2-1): KAGVTQTPRYLIKTRGQQVTLSCSPISGHRSVSWYQQTPGQGLQFLFEYFSETQRNKGNFPGRFSGRQFSNSRSEMNVSTLELGDSALYLCASRGSYNEQFFGPGTRLTVL.